This T cell receptor beta chain emerged from a study of CD8 T cells in ankylosing spondylitis. TCRdb reprocessed the 5' RACE reads via MiXCR and lists one record per CDR3 protein. The repertoire holds fewer than 750,000 distinct CDR3 sequences, with 15% to 20% as singletons. Study conclusions and caveats: Blood from ankylosing spondylitis patients appeared to carry a characteristic eight-variant TCR beta motif.

Germline V CDR1 and CDR2: SQVTM, ANQGSEA. Trimming removed 4 bases from V and 7 bases from J, with 8 bases in between. This CDR3 spans 11 amino acids. Many counts were recorded for this clonotype. Its matching antigen is unknown. Sequencing used blood, either unsorted or a sorted T cell fraction (not recorded which). This chain uses TRBV29-1 with TRBJ2-1; weak D call: TRBD1 (6 bases). The TCR sequence derives from a male donor with ankylosing spondylitis. The CDR3 spells CSVVTGNEQFF. CDR3 nucleotide sequence: TGCAGCGTTGTAACAGGGAATGAGCAGTTCTTC.